Included here is one T cell receptor beta chain sequence, with context. No antigen is known for it. The study ran its PCR with 60 Vbeta and 13 Jbeta primers. Produced via immunoSEQ multiplex PCR; TCRdb's table is partial and in-frame only. The sample holds about 260,000 clones; approximately 84% are singletons and the top ten take about 2%. The CDR3 is 15 amino acids. Germline V lookup: CDR1 SGHDT, CDR2 YYEEEE. Trimming at V came to 6 bases and at J to 1 base, leaving 8 bases not matched to a gene. The record originates from a study of cytomegalovirus exposure and HLA in healthy donors. Study background: About 200 million T cells yielded approximately 110 million unique TCR beta sequences in earlier analysis. Some 85 million unique TCRs, all from HLA-typed donors, were included in an early release of the data.

Points from the study as a whole: It was assumed in the presence/absence analyses that sequencing depth was roughly uniform across donors. Accurate predictions that matched the HLA-A and HLA-B alleles of most subjects were reportedly made from TCR beta sequences.

The chain carries TRBV5-6 and TRBJ2-5, with 8 nucleotides matching TRBD1. Sequenced material: PBMCs. This TCR derives from a woman in her thirties or forties in good health and CMV-seropositive. This CDR3 is CASTRDRIPQETQYF. The CDR3 bases are TGTGCCAGCACCCGGGACAGGATTCCCCAAGAGACCCAGTACTTC.